These 15 T cell receptor beta chains originate from one sample sequenced in a study of T cell responses to AZD1222 COVID-19 vaccine. Method: immunoSEQ multiplex PCR; TCRdb's copy keeps in-frame clones and lacks some. The sample yields over 90,000 clones, approximately 90% seen once. This material consisted of peripheral blood, taken 28 days after the second AZD1222 dose. The source is an adult who received the AZD1222 COVID-19 vaccine.

The chain uses TRBV19 and TRBJ1-1, with D maybe TRBD1 (6 bases). This CDR3 contains 13 residues. With 4 bases removed from V and 13 bases from J, the gap between germline ends came to 19 bases. From germline, CDR1 is LNHDA and CDR2 SQIVND (reference sequence). The CDR3: CASSTPDSPGRFF. In DNA form, the CDR3 reads TGTGCCAGTAGTACTCCGGACAGCCCGGGTCGTTTCTTT.

This chain connects TRBV30 to TRBJ2-7; no firm D call. The ends were cut back, 2 bases at V and 6 bases at J, with 14 bases in the middle. The germline CDR1 and CDR2 sequences are GTSNPN and SVGIG (reference sequence). The CDR3 sequence is 13 residues long. CDR3 residues: CAWSRIFGGEQYF. CDR3 coding DNA: TGTGCCTGGAGTAGGATTTTCGGTGGCGAGCAGTACTTC.

This chain connects TRBV2 to TRBJ2-7; D not resolved. Per germline, CDR1 SNHLY and CDR2 FYNNEI. V lost 6 bases and J lost 0, with 6 bases in between. The CDR3 contains 12 residues. The CDR3 is CASSPLSYEQYF. The CDR3 nucleotides are TGTGCCAGCAGCCCCCTCTCCTACGAGCAGTACTTC.

This chain joins TRBV5-1 and TRBJ1-2; D unclear. The CDR3 extends over 12 amino acids. From germline, CDR1 is SGHRS and CDR2 YFSETQ. With 4 bases removed from V and 8 bases from J, the gap between germline ends came to 12 bases. The CDR3 protein is CASSPDHSGYTF. The CDR3 region has the DNA TGCGCCAGCAGCCCGGACCACTCCGGCTACACCTTC. Using reference TRBV5-1 and TRBJ1-2 for the parts outside the CDR3, the full variable domain is KAGVTQTPRYLIKTRGQQVTLSCSPISGHRSVSWYQQTPGQGLQFLFEYFSETQRNKGNFPGRFSGRQFSNSRSEMNVSTLELGDSALYLCASSPDHSGYTFGSGTRLTVV.

The chain couples TRBV28 to TRBJ1-4; the D gene is possibly TRBD1 (5 bases). Germline V gives CDR1 MDHEN, CDR2 SYDVKM. The CDR3 is 15 residues long. V was cut by 6 bases and J by 7 bases, with 18 bases left in between. DNA for the CDR3: TGTGCCAGCAGCCCCGGGGGGGTAAGGCTTGAAAAACTGTTTTTT. Protein: CASSPGGVRLEKLFF.

The chain has TRBV6-5 and TRBJ1-5; D is undetermined. Germline CDR1 is MNHEY and CDR2 is SVGAGI. CDR3 length: 12 residues. Trimming pared 8 bases from V and 3 bases from J, leaving 8 bases between. CDR3 DNA: TGTGCCAGCTCGTTGGACAATCAGCCCCAGCATTTT. Its translation: CASSLDNQPQHF.

This clone has just one count. The gene calls are TRBV11-3 and TRBJ1-3; D not certain. The V end lost 5 bases, the J end lost 4 bases, and 9 bases lay between the germline ends. Germline CDR1 reads SGHNT; CDR2 reads YENEEA. The CDR3 is made up of 13 amino acids. The CDR3 DNA reads TGTGCCAGCAGCCCCATAGGGGGAAACACCATATATTTT. It translates to CASSPIGGNTIYF. The complete variable domain, with remaining parts taken from reference TRBV11-3 and TRBJ1-3, reads EAGVVQSPRYKIIEKKQPVAFWCNPISGHNTLYWYLQNLGQGPELLIRYENEEAVDDSQLPKDRFSAERLKGVDSTLKIQPAELGDSAVYLCASSPIGGNTIYFGEGSWLTVV.

The genes are TRBV4-1 and TRBJ1-2; D possibly corresponds to TRBD1 (5 bases). The V gene's germline CDR1 is MGHRA and CDR2 YSYEKL. V was shortened by 4 bases and J by 8 bases, with 32 bases between the two germline ends. The CDR3 is 19 amino acids. The CDR3 loop reads CASSPRRVTGGEITRGYTF. The CDR3 DNA sequence: TGCGCCAGCAGCCCGCGCCGGGTCACAGGTGGCGAAATTACACGCGGCTACACCTTC.

The rearrangement joins TRBV6-9 to TRBJ1-6, with 9 nucleotides matching TRBD1. The trim removed 6 bases at V and 6 bases at J, leaving 9 bases unmatched. The germline gives CDR1 MNHGY, CDR2 SVAAGI. The CDR3 contains 16 residues. CDR3 bases: TGTGCCAGCAGACTCTCCGGACAGGGGAGTAATTCACCCCTCCACTTT. Its translation is CASRLSGQGSNSPLHF.

This chain links TRBV5-1 with TRBJ2-7, with D perhaps TRBD1 (5 bases). Deletions cut 3 bases from V and 5 bases from J, with 15 bases between. CDR3 size: 14 residues. Germline CDR1 reads SGHRS; CDR2 reads YFSETQ. The CDR3 DNA reads as TGCGCCAGCAGCTCCGGGCCAGGGTCACACGAGCAGTACTTC. Translation gives CASSSGPGSHEQYF.

V usage is TRBV4-2 and J usage is TRBJ1-2; 9 nucleotides align to TRBD1. V shed 3 bases and J 5 bases; nucleotides not matched to a gene: 10. From germline, CDR1 is LGHNA and CDR2 YNFKEQ. The CDR3 runs 16 residues. CDR3 residues: CASSQEPRTGVYGYTF. CDR3 nucleotides: TGTGCCAGCAGCCAGGAACCCCGGACAGGGGTTTATGGCTACACCTTC.

V gene TRBV7-8 combines with J gene TRBJ1-3, with D hard to call. Germline assignment: CDR1 SGHVS and CDR2 FQNEAQ. CDR3 length equals 15 residues. Trimming cost V 6 bases and J 2 bases, with 14 bases left between them. The CDR3 DNA follows: TGTGCCAGCAGGCTAAGTACGGTGACTGGAAACACCATATATTTT. Translation gives CASRLSTVTGNTIYF.

J is TRBJ2-7 and V is TRBV4-1; a weak D match, TRBD1 (5 bases). CDR1 and CDR2 from the germline V gene are MGHRA and YSYEKL. The CDR3 contains 17 residues. The V end was cut by 0 bases, the J end by 6 bases, with 21 bases between. CDR3 sequence (DNA): TGCGCCAGCAGCCAAGATGCGTCGCAGGGAAGGCGCCTCGAGCAGTACTTC. Protein: CASSQDASQGRRLEQYF.

This chain connects TRBV2 to TRBJ2-6; possibly TRBD2 for D (5 bases). CDR1 is SNHLY, CDR2 FYNNEI, per germline. With 7 bases removed from V and 0 bases from J, the gap between germline ends came to 16 bases. The CDR3 runs to 17 residues. The CDR3 nucleotides read TGTGCCAGCACCCGGGGAAGGTTCGACTCTGGGGCCAACGTCCTGACTTTC. It translates to CASTRGRFDSGANVLTF.

This chain links TRBV7-9 with TRBJ2-2, with TRBD1 as a possible D gene (5 bases). CDR3 length: 18 amino acids. Trimming left V 5 bases short and J 6 bases short, with 25 bases between. Germline CDR1 is SEHNR and CDR2 is FQNEAQ (reference sequence). CDR3 residues: CASSPMWGRRKGSGELFF. The DNA of the CDR3 is TGTGCCAGCAGCCCCATGTGGGGCCGCAGGAAGGGTTCCGGGGAGCTGTTTTTT.